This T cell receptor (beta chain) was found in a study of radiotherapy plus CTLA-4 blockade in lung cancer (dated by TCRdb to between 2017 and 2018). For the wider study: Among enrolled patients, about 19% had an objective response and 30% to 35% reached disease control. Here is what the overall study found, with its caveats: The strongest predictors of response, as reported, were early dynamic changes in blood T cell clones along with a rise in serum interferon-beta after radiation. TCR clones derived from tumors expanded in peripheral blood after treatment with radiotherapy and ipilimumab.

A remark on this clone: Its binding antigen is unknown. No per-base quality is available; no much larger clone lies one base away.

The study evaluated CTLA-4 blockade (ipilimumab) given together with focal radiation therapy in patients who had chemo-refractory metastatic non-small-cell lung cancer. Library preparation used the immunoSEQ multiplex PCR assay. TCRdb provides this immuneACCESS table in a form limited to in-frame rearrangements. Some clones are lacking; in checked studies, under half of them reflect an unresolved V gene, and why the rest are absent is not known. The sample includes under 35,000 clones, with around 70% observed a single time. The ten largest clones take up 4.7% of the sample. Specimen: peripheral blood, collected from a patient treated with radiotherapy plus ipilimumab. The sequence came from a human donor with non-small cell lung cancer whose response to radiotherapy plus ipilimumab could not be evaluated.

The nucleotide sequence is given as TGTGCCAGCAAGCCGATCGGGCTAGCGGGAGTTAAAGAGCAGTACTTC. Its amino acids are CASKPIGLAGVKEQYF. Recombination joined TRBV2 with TRBJ2-7; 10 central nucleotides agree with TRBD2. The CDR3 spans 16 residues, from the cysteine through the phenylalanine. This entry keeps only the CDR3 DNA: 48 bases, framed from base 1. V ends up 7 bases short and J 7 bases short, with an unmatched junction base count of 16. For CDR1 and CDR2, the germline V gene lists SNHLY and FYNNEI.